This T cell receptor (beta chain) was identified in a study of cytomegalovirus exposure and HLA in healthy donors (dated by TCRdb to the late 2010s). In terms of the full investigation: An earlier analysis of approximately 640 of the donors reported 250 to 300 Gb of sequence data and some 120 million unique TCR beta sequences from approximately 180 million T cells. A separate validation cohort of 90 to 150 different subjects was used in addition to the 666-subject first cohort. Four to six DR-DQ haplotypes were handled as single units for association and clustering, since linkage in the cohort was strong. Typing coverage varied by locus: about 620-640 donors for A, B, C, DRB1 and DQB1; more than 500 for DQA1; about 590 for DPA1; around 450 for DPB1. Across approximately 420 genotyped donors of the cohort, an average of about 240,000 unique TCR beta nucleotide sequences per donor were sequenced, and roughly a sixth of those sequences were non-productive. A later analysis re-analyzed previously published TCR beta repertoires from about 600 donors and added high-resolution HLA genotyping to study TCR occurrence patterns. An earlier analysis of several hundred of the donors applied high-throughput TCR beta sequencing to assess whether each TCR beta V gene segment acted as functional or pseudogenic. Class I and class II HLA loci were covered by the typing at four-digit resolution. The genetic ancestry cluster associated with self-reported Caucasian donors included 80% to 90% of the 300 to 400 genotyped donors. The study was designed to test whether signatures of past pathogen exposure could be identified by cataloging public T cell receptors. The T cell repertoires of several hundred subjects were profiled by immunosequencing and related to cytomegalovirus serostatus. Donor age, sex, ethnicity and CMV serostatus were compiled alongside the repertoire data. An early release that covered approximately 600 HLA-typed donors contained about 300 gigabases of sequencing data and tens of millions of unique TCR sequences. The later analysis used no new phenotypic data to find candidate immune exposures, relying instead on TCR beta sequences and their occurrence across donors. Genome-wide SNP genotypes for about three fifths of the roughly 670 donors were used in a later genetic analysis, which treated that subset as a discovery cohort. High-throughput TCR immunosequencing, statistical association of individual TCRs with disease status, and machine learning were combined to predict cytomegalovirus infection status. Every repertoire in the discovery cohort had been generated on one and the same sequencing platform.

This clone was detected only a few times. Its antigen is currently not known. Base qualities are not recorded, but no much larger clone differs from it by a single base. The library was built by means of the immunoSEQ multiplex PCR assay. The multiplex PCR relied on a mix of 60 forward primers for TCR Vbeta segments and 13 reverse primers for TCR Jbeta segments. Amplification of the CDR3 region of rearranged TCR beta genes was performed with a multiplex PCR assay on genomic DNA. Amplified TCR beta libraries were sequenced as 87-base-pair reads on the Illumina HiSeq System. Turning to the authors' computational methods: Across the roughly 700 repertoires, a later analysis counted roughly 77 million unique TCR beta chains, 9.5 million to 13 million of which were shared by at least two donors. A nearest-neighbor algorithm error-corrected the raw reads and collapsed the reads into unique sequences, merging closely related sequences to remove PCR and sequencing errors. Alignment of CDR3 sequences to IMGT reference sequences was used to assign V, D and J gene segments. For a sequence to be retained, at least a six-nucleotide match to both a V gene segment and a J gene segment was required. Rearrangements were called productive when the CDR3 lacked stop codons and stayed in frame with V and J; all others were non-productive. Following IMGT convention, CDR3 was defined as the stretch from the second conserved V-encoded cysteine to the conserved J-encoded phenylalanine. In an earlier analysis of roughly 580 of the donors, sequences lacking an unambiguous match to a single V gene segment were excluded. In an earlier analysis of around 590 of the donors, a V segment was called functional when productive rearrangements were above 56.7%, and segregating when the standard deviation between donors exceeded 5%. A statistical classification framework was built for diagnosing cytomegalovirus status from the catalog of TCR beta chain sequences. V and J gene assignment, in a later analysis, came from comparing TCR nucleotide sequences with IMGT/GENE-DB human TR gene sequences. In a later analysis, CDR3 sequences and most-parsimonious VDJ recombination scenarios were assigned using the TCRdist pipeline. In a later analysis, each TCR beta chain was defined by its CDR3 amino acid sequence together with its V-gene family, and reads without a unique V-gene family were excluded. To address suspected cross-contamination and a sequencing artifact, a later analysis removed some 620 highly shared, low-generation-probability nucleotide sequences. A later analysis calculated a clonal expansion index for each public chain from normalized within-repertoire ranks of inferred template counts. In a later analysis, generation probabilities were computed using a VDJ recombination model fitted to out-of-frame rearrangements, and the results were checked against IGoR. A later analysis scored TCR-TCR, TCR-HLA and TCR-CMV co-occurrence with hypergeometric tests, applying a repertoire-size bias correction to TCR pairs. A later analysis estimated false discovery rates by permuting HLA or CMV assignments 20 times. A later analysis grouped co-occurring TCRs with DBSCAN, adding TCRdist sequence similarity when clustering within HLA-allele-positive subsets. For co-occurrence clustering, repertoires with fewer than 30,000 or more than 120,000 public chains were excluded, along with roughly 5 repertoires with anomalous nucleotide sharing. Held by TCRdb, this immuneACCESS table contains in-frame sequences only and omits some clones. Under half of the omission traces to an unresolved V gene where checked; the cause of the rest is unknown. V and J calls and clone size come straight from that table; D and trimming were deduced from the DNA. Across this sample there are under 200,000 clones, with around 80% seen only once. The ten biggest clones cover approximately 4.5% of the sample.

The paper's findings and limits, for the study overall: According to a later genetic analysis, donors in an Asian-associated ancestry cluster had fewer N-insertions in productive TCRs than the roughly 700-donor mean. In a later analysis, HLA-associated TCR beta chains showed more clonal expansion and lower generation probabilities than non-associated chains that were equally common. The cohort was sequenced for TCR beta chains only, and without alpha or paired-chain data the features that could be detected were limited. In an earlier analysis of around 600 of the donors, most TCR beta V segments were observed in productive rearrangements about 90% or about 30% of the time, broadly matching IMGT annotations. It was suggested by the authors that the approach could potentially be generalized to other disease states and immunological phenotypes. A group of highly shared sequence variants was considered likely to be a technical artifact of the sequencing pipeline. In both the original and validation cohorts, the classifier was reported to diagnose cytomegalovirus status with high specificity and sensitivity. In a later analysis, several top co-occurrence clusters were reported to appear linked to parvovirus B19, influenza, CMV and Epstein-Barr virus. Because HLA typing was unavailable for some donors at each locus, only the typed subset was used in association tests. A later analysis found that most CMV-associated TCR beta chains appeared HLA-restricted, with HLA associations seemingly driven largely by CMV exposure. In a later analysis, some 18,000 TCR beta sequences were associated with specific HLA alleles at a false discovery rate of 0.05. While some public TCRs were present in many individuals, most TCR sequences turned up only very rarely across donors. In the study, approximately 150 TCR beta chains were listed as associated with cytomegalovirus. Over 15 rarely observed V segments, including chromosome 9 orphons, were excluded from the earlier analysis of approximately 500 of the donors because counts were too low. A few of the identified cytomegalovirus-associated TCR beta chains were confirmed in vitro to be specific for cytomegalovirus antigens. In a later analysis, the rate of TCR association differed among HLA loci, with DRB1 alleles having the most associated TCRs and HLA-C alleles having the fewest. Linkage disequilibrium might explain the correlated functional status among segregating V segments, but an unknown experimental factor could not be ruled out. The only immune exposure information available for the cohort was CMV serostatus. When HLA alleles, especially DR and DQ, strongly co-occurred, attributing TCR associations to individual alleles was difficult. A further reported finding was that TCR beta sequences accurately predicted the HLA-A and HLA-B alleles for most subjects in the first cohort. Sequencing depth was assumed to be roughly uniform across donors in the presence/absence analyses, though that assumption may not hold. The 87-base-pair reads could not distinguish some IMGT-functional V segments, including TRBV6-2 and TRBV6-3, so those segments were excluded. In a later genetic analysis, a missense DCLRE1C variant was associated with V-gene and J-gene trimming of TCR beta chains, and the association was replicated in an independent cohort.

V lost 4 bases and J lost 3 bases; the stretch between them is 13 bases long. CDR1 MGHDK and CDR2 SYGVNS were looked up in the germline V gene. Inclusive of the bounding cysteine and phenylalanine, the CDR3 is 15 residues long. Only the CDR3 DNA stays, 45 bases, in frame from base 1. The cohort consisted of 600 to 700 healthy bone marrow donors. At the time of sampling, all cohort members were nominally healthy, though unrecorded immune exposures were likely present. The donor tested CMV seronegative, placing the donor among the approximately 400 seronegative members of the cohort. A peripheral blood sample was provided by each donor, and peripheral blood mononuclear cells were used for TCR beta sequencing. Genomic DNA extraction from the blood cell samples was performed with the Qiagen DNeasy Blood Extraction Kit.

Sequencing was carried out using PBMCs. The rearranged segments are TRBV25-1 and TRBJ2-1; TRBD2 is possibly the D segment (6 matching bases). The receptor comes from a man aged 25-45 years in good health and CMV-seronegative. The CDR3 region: CASSGPGGSYNEQFF. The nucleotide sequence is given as TGTGCCAGCAGTGGCCCTGGGGGGAGCTACAATGAGCAGTTCTTC.